The clone carrying this T cell receptor beta chain was seen only a few times. This entry comes from a study of blood T cell repertoires in COVID-19. CDR3 length: 14 residues. The germline gives CDR1 SNHLY, CDR2 FYNNEI. The V gene lost 0 bases and the J gene lost 7 bases, with 12 bases spanning the gap. The data were produced by immunoSEQ multiplex PCR, yet TCRdb's version contains in-frame clones alone and is incomplete. The data show approximately 350,000 clones, more than 70% seen once. V and J are TRBV2 and TRBJ1-2, with D possibly TRBD1 on 5 matching bases. The sequencing sample was made of peripheral blood. This receptor was taken from a woman in her 70s with COVID-19, enrolled during active disease. CDR3 residues: CASSEALRVGGYTF. DNA for the CDR3: TGTGCCAGCAGTGAAGCACTCAGGGTTGGTGGCTACACCTTC.